These 23 T cell receptor beta chains were sequenced from one sample in a study of Graves' ophthalmopathy and Graves' hyperthyroidism. CDR3 regions of TCR beta were amplified from RNA transcripts. After a first-round RT-PCR with HTBI primers, a second-round multiplex PCR was run. TCRdb passed the multiplex PCR reads through MiXCR, listing each CDR3 protein once. The table includes 350,000 to 400,000 distinct CDR3 sequences, 15% to 20% detected once. Input material: peripheral blood. These receptors were obtained from a young woman with Graves' ophthalmopathy.

There are a few counts of this clonotype. DNA for the CDR3: TGTGCCAGCGCTTTGCTAGCGTCCCGGTACCAAGAGACCCAGTACTTC. It specifies CASALLASRYQETQYF. The chain joins TRBV6-1 to TRBJ2-5; TRBD2 is a possible D gene (6 bases). Germline CDR1 and CDR2: MNHNS and SASEGT. The ends were cut back, 8 bases at V and 0 bases at J, with 19 bases in the middle. The CDR3 consists of 16 residues.

This clonotype has at least ten counts. The chain couples TRBV27 to TRBJ2-7, with D maybe TRBD1 (5 bases). The CDR3 is made up of 15 amino acids. Germline values: CDR1 MNHEY, CDR2 SMNVEV (reference sequence). The V end was cut by 6 bases, the J end by 6 bases, with 21 bases between. The CDR3 DNA reads TGTGCCAGCAGCCCCAGGGCCAAACTTGGCCTCGAGCAGTACTTC. The encoded protein is CASSPRAKLGLEQYF.

This clonotype was detected only a few times. The chain combines TRBV6-2 or TRBV6-3 with TRBJ2-6, with D unresolved. Germline V gene sequence: CDR1 MNHEY, CDR2 SVGEGT. Trimming left V 2 bases short and J 0 bases short, with 5 bases between. The CDR3 contains 15 residues. In DNA, the CDR3 is TGTGCCAGCAGTTACGGGGACTCTGGGGCCAACGTCCTGACTTTC. Its translation is CASSYGDSGANVLTF.

This chain joins TRBV6-1 and TRBJ2-2, with TRBD2 identical over 8 bases. The CDR3 runs 16 residues. Trimming at V came to 2 bases and at J to 6 bases, leaving 8 bases not matched to a gene. Germline lookup yields CDR1 MNHNS and CDR2 SASEGT. The DNA for the CDR3 is TGTGCCAGCAGTGAACGGAGCGGGAGTGGGGCCGGGGAGCTGTTTTTT. As protein: CASSERSGSGAGELFF.

This clonotype has ten or more counts. The chain couples TRBV6-5 to TRBJ2-7; D not resolved. The CDR3 is 11 residues long. The germline CDR1 and CDR2 sequences are MNHEY and SVGAGI. The V and J ends lost 6 bases and 6 bases respectively, with 9 bases between them. The CDR3, as DNA: TGTGCCAGCAGCTCTCGGTTCGAGCAGTACTTC. Translating it yields CASSSRFEQYF.

The V gene is TRBV20-1, the J gene TRBJ2-5; 16 bases map to TRBD2. CDR3 length equals 17 residues. Per the germline V gene, CDR1 is DFQATT and CDR2 is SNEGSKA (reference sequence). Trimming took 5 bases from V and 3 from J; bases not matched to a gene: 9. CDR3 nucleotide sequence: TGCAGTGCTGTCGGGACTAGCGGGAGGGGTGCCAAAGAGACCCAGTACTTC. Translation: CSAVGTSGRGAKETQYF.

This clonotype was detected many times. The chain carries TRBV10-3 and TRBJ1-2; TRBD1 aligns across 10 bases. V trimming: 7 bases; J trimming: 5 bases; junction bases outside the gene matches: 4. This CDR3 contains 13 residues. The germline CDR1 and CDR2 sequences are ENHRY and SYGVKD. The CDR3 protein is CAITLDRGYGYTF. In DNA, the CDR3 is TGTGCCATCACCCTGGACAGGGGGTATGGCTACACCTTC.

The chain uses TRBV7-9 and TRBJ2-7; perhaps TRBD2 as D (7 bases). The germline CDR1 and CDR2 sequences are SEHNR and FQNEAQ (reference sequence). V lost 8 bases, J lost 0 bases, and 14 bases lay in between. CDR3 size: 14 residues. The CDR3 DNA reads as TGTGCCAGCCGCGAGGGAGGGGGCTCCTACGAGCAGTACTTC. It encodes CASREGGGSYEQYF.

This clonotype was counted ten times or more. The V call is TRBV9, the J call TRBJ2-2; 9 bases map to TRBD1. V lost 0 bases, J lost 5 bases, and 5 bases stayed unmatched. CDR1 SGDLS and CDR2 YYNGEE come from the germline V gene. CDR3 length: 16 residues. The CDR3 is CASSVVGQGTTGELFF. CDR3 nucleotide sequence: TGTGCCAGCAGCGTAGTGGGACAGGGCACGACCGGGGAGCTGTTTTTT.

This clonotype was seen repeatedly, ten times or more. This chain links TRBV14 with TRBJ1-2, with a weak D call TRBD1 (5 bases). Germline loops: CDR1 SGHDN, CDR2 FVKESK. Trimming took off 0 bases at V and 7 bases at J, with 12 bases between the two ends. The CDR3 is 14 amino acids. The CDR3 loop is CASSQDWGQGGYTF. The CDR3 DNA sequence: TGTGCCAGCAGCCAAGATTGGGGTCAGGGTGGCTACACCTTC.

Concerning this clonotype: The junction does not match germline at one end; this may be a read error. This sequence joins TRBV5-1 and TRBJ1-1, with a tentative D call TRBD1 (5 bases). The germline CDR1 and CDR2 sequences are SGHRS and YFSETQ. This CDR3 is built from 13 residues. The CDR3 here is CASSLEAGTGAFF. The CDR3 coding sequence is TGTGCCAGCAGCTTGGAGGCTGGGACTGGAGCTTTCTTT. Combining the CDR3 with reference TRBV5-1 and TRBJ1-1 gives the whole variable domain KAGVTQTPRYLIKTRGQQVTLSCSPISGHRSVSWYQQTPGQGLQFLFEYFSETQRNKGNFPGRFSGRQFSNSRSEMNVSTLELGDSALYLCASSLEAGTGAFFGQGTRLTVV.

Only one count was recorded for this clonotype. The gene calls are TRBV11-1 and TRBJ1-2; D call uncertain. Trimming pared 3 bases from V and 5 bases from J, leaving 19 bases between. Germline CDR1 reads SGHAT; CDR2 reads FQDESV (reference sequence). CDR3 length: 16 amino acids. The DNA for the CDR3 is TGTGCCAGCAGCTTTGGCGGAGACTTCTTCTCTTATGGCTACACCTTC. Amino acids: CASSFGGDFFSYGYTF.

This clonotype has ten or more counts. The V call is TRBV6-1, the J call TRBJ2-5, with D uncertain. CDR1 is MNHNS, CDR2 SASEGT, per germline. V gave up 2 bases and J gave up 4 bases, with 8 bases separating them. The CDR3 consists of 13 residues. The CDR3 loop reads CASSESGRETQYF. CDR3 sequence (DNA): TGTGCCAGCAGTGAATCTGGAAGAGAGACCCAGTACTTC.

This rearrangement joins TRBV6-1 to TRBJ2-7; 10 bases match TRBD1. CDR1 and CDR2 from the germline V gene are MNHNS and SASEGT. J lost 2 bases, V lost 6 bases, and 4 bases had no gene match. The CDR3 is 14 residues long. CDR3 sequence: CASRRDRGPYEQYF. The DNA for the CDR3 is TGTGCCAGCAGAAGGGACAGGGGACCCTACGAGCAGTACTTC.

This clonotype was observed many times. The chain couples TRBV19 to TRBJ1-3, with D unresolved. Trimming removed 4 bases from V and 4 bases from J, with 14 bases in between. The CDR3 loop spans 15 amino acids. Per germline, CDR1 LNHDA and CDR2 SQIVND (reference sequence). This CDR3 is CASSTPGRRGNTIYF. The CDR3 bases are TGTGCCAGTAGTACGCCGGGGAGGAGGGGAAACACCATATATTTT.

This clonotype occurred many times. In nucleotides, the CDR3 is TGTGCCAGCACCGATTTTGGGACAGCCAGCCTCCACTTT. Protein sequence: CASTDFGTASLHF. The genes are TRBV6-2 or TRBV6-3 and TRBJ1-6; 7 bases line up with TRBD1. From germline, CDR1 is MNHEY and CDR2 SVGEGT. The CDR3 length is 13 residues. After removal of 7 bases from V and 15 bases from J, the junction contained 12 bases not matched to a gene.

There are many counts of this clonotype. This chain uses TRBV20-1 with TRBJ2-5; TRBD2 aligns across 8 bases. Germline trimming cut 5 bases from V and 5 bases from J; bases unmatched to any gene: 7. This CDR3 region has 13 residues. Germline CDR1 reads DFQATT; CDR2 reads SNEGSKA (reference sequence). The CDR3 sequence is CSAPRGAGETQYF. Here the CDR3 DNA reads TGCAGTGCTCCGCGGGGGGCCGGGGAGACCCAGTACTTC.

At least ten counts were recorded for this clonotype. J is TRBJ1-1 and V is TRBV20-1; D ambiguous. Trimming left V 4 bases short and J 4 bases short, with 7 bases between. This CDR3 spans 11 amino acids. Germline V gives CDR1 DFQATT, CDR2 SNEGSKA (reference sequence). Here the CDR3 DNA reads TGCAGTGCTATGTTGGGCACTGAAGCTTTCTTT. This sequence encodes CSAMLGTEAFF.

This clonotype was seen many times. This chain uses TRBV20-1 with TRBJ2-7; a weak D match, TRBD1 (6 bases). Germline V gives CDR1 DFQATT, CDR2 SNEGSKA (reference sequence). V lost 1 base to trimming and J lost 7 bases, with 11 bases between them. The CDR3 is 12 amino acids. For the CDR3, the DNA is TGCAGTGCTAGAGCAGGGGCTAGGGAGCAGTACTTC. Encoded protein: CSARAGAREQYF.

This clonotype was seen ten or more times. V and J are TRBV19 and TRBJ1-1, with TRBD1 as a possible D gene (5 bases). The CDR3 length is 13 residues. Germline values: CDR1 LNHDA, CDR2 SQIVND (reference sequence). Trimming took 6 bases from V and 2 from J, leaving 10 bases between them. In nucleotides, the CDR3 is TGTGCCAGTAGCGGGGACGTAAACACTGAAGCTTTCTTT. It encodes CASSGDVNTEAFF.

A note on this clonotype: This is likely a read error, given that the CDR3 carries no conserved phenylalanine or tryptophan at its end. This rearrangement joins TRBV19 to TRBJ2-4; tentatively, D is TRBD2 (5 bases). Looked up from germline, CDR1 is LNHDA and CDR2 is SQIVND (reference sequence). The CDR3 is 16 residues long. V lost 3 bases and J 1 base, leaving 13 bases between the germline ends. This chain's CDR3 is CASSISERLAKNIQYL. The CDR3 bases are TGTGCCAGTAGTATTTCCGAGCGGTTGGCCAAAAACATTCAGTACCTC.

This clonotype was picked up many times. The chain combines TRBV4-1 with TRBJ1-1, with a tentative D call TRBD1 (5 bases). This CDR3 has 17 residues. CDR1 is MGHRA and CDR2 is YSYEKL in the germline V gene. V was clipped by 1 base and J by 1 base, with 16 bases between them. The CDR3: CASSQGDYGEWNTEAFF. The CDR3 region has the DNA TGCGCCAGCAGCCAAGGGGACTATGGCGAATGGAACACTGAAGCTTTCTTT.

In this sample, this clonotype turned up many times. As DNA, the CDR3 is TGTGCCAGCAGTGAAACAGGGGGCCGGGAGACCCAGTACTTC. It translates to CASSETGGRETQYF. The chain joins TRBV25-1 to TRBJ2-5; TRBD1 aligns across 9 bases. The CDR3 sequence is 14 residues long. The germline CDR1 and CDR2 sequences are MGHDK and SYGVNS. V lost 2 bases and J lost 5; bases outside the gene matches: 3.